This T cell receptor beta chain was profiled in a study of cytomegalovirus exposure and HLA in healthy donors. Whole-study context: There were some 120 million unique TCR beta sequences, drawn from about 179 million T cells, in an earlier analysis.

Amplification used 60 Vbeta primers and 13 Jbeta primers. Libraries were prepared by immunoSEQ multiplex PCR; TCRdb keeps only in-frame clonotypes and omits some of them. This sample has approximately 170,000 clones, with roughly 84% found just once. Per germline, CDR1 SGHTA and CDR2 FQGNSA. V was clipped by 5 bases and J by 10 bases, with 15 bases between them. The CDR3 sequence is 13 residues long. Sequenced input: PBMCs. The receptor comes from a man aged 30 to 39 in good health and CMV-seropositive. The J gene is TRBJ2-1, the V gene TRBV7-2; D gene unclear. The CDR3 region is CASSPQTAREQFF. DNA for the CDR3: TGTGCCAGCAGCCCCCAGACTGCCCGGGAGCAGTTCTTC.